A selection of T cell receptor beta chains follows, all from one sample in a study of Graves' ophthalmopathy and Graves' hyperthyroidism. A single record per CDR3 protein comes from TCRdb applying MiXCR to the multiplex PCR reads. There are hundreds of thousands of distinct CDR3 sequences in the sample; around 50% occur only once, and roughly 50% lies in the top ten. The specimen sequenced was peripheral blood. These TCRs come from an adult man with Graves' ophthalmopathy. The CDR3 runs from the conserved cysteine through the conserved F or W. Fields, in order: V gene, D gene, J gene, clone size, CDR3 protein, CDR3 DNA. D genes are given only for firm matches. Size is omitted from some rows. Given values are once, few, many or a class for expanded clones.

V gene: TRBV25-1; D gene: -; J gene: TRBJ1-5; clone size: -; CDR3 protein: CASGYGQGISQPQHF; CDR3 DNA: TGTGCCAGCGGGTACGGGCAGGGAATAAGTCAGCCCCAGCATTTT
V gene: TRBV7-2; D gene: TRBD1; J gene: TRBJ1-6; clone size: -; CDR3 protein: CASSYGQGPEALHF; CDR3 DNA: TGTGCCAGCAGCTATGGACAGGGTCCGGAGGCCCTCCACTTT
V gene: TRBV12-5; D gene: -; J gene: TRBJ2-2; clone size: -; CDR3 protein: CASGLALSTGNTGELFF; CDR3 DNA: TGTGCTAGTGGTTTGGCCCTCTCGACAGGGAACACCGGGGAGCTGTTTTTT
V gene: TRBV10-2; D gene: TRBD2; J gene: TRBJ2-5; clone size: -; CDR3 protein: CASSQGAGGLETQYF; CDR3 DNA: TGCGCCAGCAGCCAAGGAGCGGGGGGGCTGGAGACCCAGTACTTC
V gene: TRBV29-1; D gene: TRBD1; J gene: TRBJ2-6; clone size: -; CDR3 protein: CSVDETGDNVLTF; CDR3 DNA: TGCAGCGTTGACGAGACAGGGGACAACGTCCTGACTTTC
V gene: TRBV29-1; D gene: TRBD1; J gene: TRBJ1-1; clone size: few; CDR3 protein: CSAIGQAAEAFF; CDR3 DNA: TGCAGCGCGATTGGACAGGCCGCTGAAGCTTTCTTT
V gene: TRBV12-5; D gene: TRBD2; J gene: TRBJ2-2; clone size: once; CDR3 protein: CASGWTAGTIGGTGELFF; CDR3 DNA: TGTGCTAGTGGTTGGACGGCCGGGACTATTGGCGGCACCGGGGAGCTGTTTTTT
V gene: TRBV15; D gene: -; J gene: TRBJ2-5; clone size: -; CDR3 protein: CATSRVGPGETQYF; CDR3 DNA: TGTGCCACCAGCAGAGTTGGGCCCGGGGAGACCCAGTACTTC
V gene: TRBV6-5; D gene: -; J gene: TRBJ1-2; clone size: many; CDR3 protein: CASRTRESGYTF; CDR3 DNA: TGTGCCAGCAGGACCAGGGAAAGTGGCTACACCTTC
V gene: TRBV10-3; D gene: TRBD1; J gene: TRBJ1-3; clone size: -; CDR3 protein: CATGQGSSSGNTIYF; CDR3 DNA: TGTGCCACCGGACAGGGTAGCTCCTCTGGAAACACCATATATTTT
V gene: TRBV19; D gene: -; J gene: TRBJ1-4; clone size: -; CDR3 protein: CASSVRTNEKLFF; CDR3 DNA: TGTGCCAGTAGCGTTCGTACCAATGAAAAACTGTTTTTT
V gene: TRBV20-1; D gene: -; J gene: TRBJ2-5; clone size: -; CDR3 protein: CSASTASFNQPQYF; CDR3 DNA: TGCAGTGCTAGTACAGCTAGTTTCAATCAGCCCCAGTACTTC
V gene: TRBV7-2; D gene: -; J gene: TRBJ2-6; clone size: many; CDR3 protein: CASSTRGSGANVLTF; CDR3 DNA: TGTGCCAGCAGCACCAGGGGTTCTGGGGCCAACGTCCTGACTTTC
V gene: TRBV4-1; D gene: -; J gene: TRBJ2-2; clone size: -; CDR3 protein: CASSQVRVTGELFF; CDR3 DNA: TGCGCCAGCAGCCAAGTCCGAGTAACCGGGGAGCTGTTTTTT
V gene: TRBV5-1; D gene: -; J gene: TRBJ2-7; clone size: -; CDR3 protein: CASSSGLGSVEQYF; CDR3 DNA: TGCGCCAGCAGCTCCGGGCTAGGCTCCGTCGAGCAGTACTTC
V gene: TRBV29-1; D gene: -; J gene: TRBJ2-2; clone size: -; CDR3 protein: CSALGKGGWNTEELFF; CDR3 DNA: TGCAGCGCGCTGGGCAAGGGTGGCTGGAACACCGAGGAGCTGTTTTTT
V gene: TRBV7-2; D gene: -; J gene: TRBJ2-5; clone size: many; CDR3 protein: CASSATKGPETQYF; CDR3 DNA: TGTGCCAGCAGCGCTACGAAGGGGCCGGAGACCCAGTACTTC
V gene: TRBV9; D gene: -; J gene: TRBJ1-2; clone size: few; CDR3 protein: CASSVQDTSNYGYTF; CDR3 DNA: TGTGCCAGCAGCGTCCAGGATACTTCTAACTATGGCTACACCTTC
V gene: TRBV5-5; D gene: TRBD1; J gene: TRBJ1-2; clone size: -; CDR3 protein: CASSFATGTGVSYTF; CDR3 DNA: TGTGCCAGCAGCTTTGCCACGGGGACAGGGGTCAGCTACACCTTC
V gene: TRBV10-3; D gene: -; J gene: TRBJ2-5; clone size: -; CDR3 protein: CAISELGIQYF; CDR3 DNA: TGTGCCATCAGTGAACTAGGTATACAGTACTTC
V gene: TRBV7-2; D gene: -; J gene: TRBJ2-7; clone size: -; CDR3 protein: CASSLVKGAHEQYF; CDR3 DNA: TGTGCCAGCAGCTTAGTAAAAGGGGCTCACGAGCAGTACTTC
V gene: TRBV7-9; D gene: -; J gene: TRBJ1-1; clone size: once; CDR3 protein: CASSHDPVGSEAFF; CDR3 DNA: TGTGCCAGCAGCCACGACCCAGTAGGAAGTGAAGCTTTCTTT
V gene: TRBV11-2; D gene: -; J gene: TRBJ2-6; clone size: -; CDR3 protein: CASSPAPGANVLTF; CDR3 DNA: TGTGCCAGCAGCCCTGCACCTGGGGCCAACGTCCTGACTTTC
V gene: TRBV6-5; D gene: TRBD1; J gene: TRBJ1-1; clone size: -; CDR3 protein: CASSPRTGATEAFF; CDR3 DNA: TGTGCCAGCAGTCCCCGGACAGGGGCCACTGAAGCTTTCTTT
V gene: TRBV5-1; D gene: TRBD1; J gene: TRBJ1-4; clone size: -; CDR3 protein: CASSFNPGQTNEKLFF; CDR3 DNA: TGCGCCAGCAGCTTTAACCCGGGACAGACGAATGAAAAACTGTTTTTT
V gene: TRBV29-1; D gene: -; J gene: TRBJ1-1; clone size: few; CDR3 protein: CSVQKEAEAFF; CDR3 DNA: TGCAGCGTTCAAAAGGAGGCTGAAGCTTTCTTT
V gene: TRBV5-1; D gene: -; J gene: TRBJ1-5; clone size: few; CDR3 protein: CASSPTVDQPQHF; CDR3 DNA: TGCGCCAGCAGCCCCACAGTTGATCAGCCCCAGCATTTT
V gene: TRBV16; D gene: -; J gene: TRBJ1-2; clone size: many; CDR3 protein: CASSQEAGWDYGYTF; CDR3 DNA: TGTGCCAGCAGCCAAGAGGCAGGGTGGGACTATGGCTACACCTTC
V gene: TRBV9; D gene: -; J gene: TRBJ1-1; clone size: -; CDR3 protein: CASSAQTGNTEAFF; CDR3 DNA: TGTGCCAGCAGCGCGCAGACAGGGAACACTGAAGCTTTCTTT
V gene: TRBV24-1; D gene: -; J gene: TRBJ2-2; clone size: -; CDR3 protein: CATSDLGGRTGELFF; CDR3 DNA: TGTGCCACCAGTGATCTCGGGGGGCGGACCGGGGAGCTGTTTTTT